This T cell receptor (beta chain) was obtained from a study of glioma-infiltrating T cells after dendritic cell vaccination (dated by TCRdb to about 2016). About the study as a whole: The cohort comprised around 15 glioblastoma patients from Phase I and II dendritic cell vaccination trials, 9 newly diagnosed and 6 with recurrent disease. Each patient was given three intradermal dendritic cell vaccine injections, spaced two weeks apart, in the arm below the axilla. Deep sequencing of TCR beta CDR3 regions was used to quantify tumor-infiltrating lymphocyte content and compare tumor and blood repertoires in dendritic cell-vaccinated glioblastoma patients. The vaccine was prepared from monocyte-derived dendritic cells that were cultured for under 8 days with IL-4 and GM-CSF and then pulsed overnight with autologous tumor lysate. Between the early 2000s and the early 2010s, the patients were given dendritic cell vaccination pulsed with autologous tumor lysate. TCR sequencing metrics, including TIL content and tumor-blood repertoire overlap, were correlated with survival after dendritic cell vaccination. Broad study findings and their caveats: The cohort was small and heterogeneous, only a few patients had full blood and tumor sets, and even fewer had initial-recurrent tumor pairs. Higher estimated pretreatment TIL content predicted longer time to progression and overall survival after dendritic cell vaccination. No direct relationship between TCR clonality and survival was found, suggesting a diverse polyclonal response may matter. The response model built on TCR overlap across three groups was characterized as speculative, with prospective validation still needed.

Based on the germline V gene, the CDR1 and CDR2 sequences are SGDLS and YYNGEE. The CDR3 numbers 15 residues from cysteine through phenylalanine. Of all the DNA, just the CDR3 is kept, 45 bases in frame from base 1. V is pruned by 0 bases and J by 4 bases, leaving 4 bases of the junction without a gene match. With regard to this clone: No cognate antigen has been identified for it. Per-nucleotide qualities are absent, and no much larger clonotype sits a single base away.

Patients were selected on the basis of adequate residual fresh-frozen tumor tissue and more than two years of available survival data. Molecular status otherwise varied across the glioblastoma patients, but none of them carried an isocitrate dehydrogenase mutation. PBMC were collected before vaccination, two weeks after the third vaccination, and at tumor progression if progression occurred. The Qiagen DNeasy Blood extraction Kit was used to extract genomic DNA. The immunoSEQ assay amplified TCRB CDR3 regions from around 2.1 micrograms of genomic DNA, or from all available DNA when less than that amount was available. The multiplex PCR relied on 60 forward primers for TCR V beta segments and 13 reverse primers for J beta segments. Synthetic control templates were spiked into each sample at limiting dilution to estimate reads per starting template. The Illumina HiSeq System generated sequencing reads of 87 bp. In the paper's pipeline: To remove PCR and sequencing errors, closely related sequences were merged with a nearest neighbor algorithm. TCR overlap was measured as the percentage of unique tumor TCR beta sequences also present in the same patient's peripheral blood. TCRdb carries this immuneACCESS record with in-frame sequences only. Its versions omit some clonotypes, under half of them owing to an unresolved V gene in the studies checked, with the rest unexplained. V, J and clone size were drawn from that table, and D and trimming were deduced from the DNA. Here the sample has 100,000 or so clones; under 90% occur a single time. In total, the top ten clones hold approximately 15% of the sample.

The chain links TRBV9 with TRBJ2-5; 9 bases in the middle match TRBD2. The input for sequencing was blood, taken before dendritic cell vaccination. The receptor comes from a human donor with glioblastoma. The CDR3 is CASSVGGSGGETQYF. Read as DNA, the sequence is TGTGCCAGCAGCGTAGGGGGTAGCGGGGGAGAGACCCAGTACTTC.